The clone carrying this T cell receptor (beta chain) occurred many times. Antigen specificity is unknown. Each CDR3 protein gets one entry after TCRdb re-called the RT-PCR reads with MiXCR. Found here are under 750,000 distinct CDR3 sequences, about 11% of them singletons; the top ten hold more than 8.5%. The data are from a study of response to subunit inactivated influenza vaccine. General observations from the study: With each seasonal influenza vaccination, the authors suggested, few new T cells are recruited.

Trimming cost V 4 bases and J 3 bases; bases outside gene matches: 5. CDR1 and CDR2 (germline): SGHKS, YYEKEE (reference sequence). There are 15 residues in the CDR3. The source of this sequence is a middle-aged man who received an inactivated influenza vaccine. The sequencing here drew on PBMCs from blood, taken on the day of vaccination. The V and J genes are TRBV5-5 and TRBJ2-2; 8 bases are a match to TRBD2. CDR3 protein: CASSPGLVYTGELFF. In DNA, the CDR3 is TGTGCCAGCAGCCCGGGACTAGTGTACACCGGGGAGCTGTTTTTT.